This T cell receptor (beta chain) stems from a study of vaccination and CD4 T cells after COVID-19. This clonotype was found a few times. Antigen specificity is unknown. Described treatment: approximately nine-day PBMC culture with coronavirus spike peptide pools or control peptides (ViraFEST assay). Germline-derived CDR1 and CDR2 are SEHNR and FQNEAQ (reference sequence). This CDR3 has 13 residues. V shed 5 bases and J shed 4 bases, with 11 bases lying between them. Researchers used the Oncomine TCR Beta short-read assay to sequence DNA from cultured CD4+ T cells. One entry per CDR3 protein results from TCRdb running MiXCR on the PCR reads. The sample lists some 11,000 distinct CDR3 sequences, 35% to 55% occurring once.

V gene TRBV7-9 combines with J gene TRBJ1-2; D not certain. Sequencing used cultured CD4+ T cells from blood. The TCR was taken from a human donor with COVID-19. In DNA form, the CDR3 reads TGTGCCAGCAGCCTCGCGTTCTCCTATGGCTACACCTTC. This sequence encodes CASSLAFSYGYTF.